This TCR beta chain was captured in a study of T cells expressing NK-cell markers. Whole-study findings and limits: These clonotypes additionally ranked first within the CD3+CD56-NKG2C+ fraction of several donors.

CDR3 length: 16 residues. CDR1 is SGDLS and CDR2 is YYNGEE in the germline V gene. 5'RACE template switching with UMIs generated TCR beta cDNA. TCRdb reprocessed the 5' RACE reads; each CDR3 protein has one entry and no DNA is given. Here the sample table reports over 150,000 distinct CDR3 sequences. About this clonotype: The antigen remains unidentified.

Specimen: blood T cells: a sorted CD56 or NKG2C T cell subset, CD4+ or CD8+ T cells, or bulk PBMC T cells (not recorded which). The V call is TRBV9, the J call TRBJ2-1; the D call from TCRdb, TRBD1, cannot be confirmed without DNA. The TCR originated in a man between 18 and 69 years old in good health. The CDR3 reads CASTLGIAGASNEQFF.